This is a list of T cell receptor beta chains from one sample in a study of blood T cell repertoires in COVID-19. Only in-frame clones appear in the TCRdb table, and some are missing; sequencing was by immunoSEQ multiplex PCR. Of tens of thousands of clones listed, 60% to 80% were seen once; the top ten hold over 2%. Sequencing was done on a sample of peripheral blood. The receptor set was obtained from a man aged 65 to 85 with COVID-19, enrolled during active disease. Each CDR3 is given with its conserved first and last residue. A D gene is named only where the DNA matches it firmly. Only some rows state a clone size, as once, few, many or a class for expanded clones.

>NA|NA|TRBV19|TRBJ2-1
CASSTREVTSYNEQFF
TGTGCCAGTAGTACTCGGGAAGTGACCTCCTACAATGAGCAGTTCTTC
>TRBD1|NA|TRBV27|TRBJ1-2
CASSPRDRGTFGYGYTF
TGTGCCAGCAGTCCCCGGGACAGGGGTACGTTCGGCTATGGCTACACCTTC
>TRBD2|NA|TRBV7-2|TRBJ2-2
CASSSLAGGPGTGELFF
TGTGCCAGCAGCTCATTAGCGGGAGGGCCCGGCACCGGGGAGCTGTTTTTT
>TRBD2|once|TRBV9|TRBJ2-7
CASSVGVTSGAGEQYF
TGTGCCAGCAGCGTAGGAGTCACTAGCGGGGCAGGGGAGCAGTACTTC
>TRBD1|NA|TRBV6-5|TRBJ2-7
CASRPGQGRREQYF
TGTGCCAGCAGGCCCGGACAGGGGAGGAGGGAGCAGTACTTC
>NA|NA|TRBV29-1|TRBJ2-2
CSVWRQTGELFF
TGCAGCGTTTGGAGACAGACCGGGGAGCTGTTTTTT
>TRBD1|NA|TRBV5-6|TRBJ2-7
CASSHRDRGYEQYF
TGTGCCAGCAGCCACCGGGACAGGGGTTACGAGCAGTACTTC
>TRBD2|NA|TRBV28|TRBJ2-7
CASGAGGQYEQYF
TGTGCCAGCGGAGCGGGAGGGCAGTACGAGCAGTACTTC
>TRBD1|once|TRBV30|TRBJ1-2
CAWTPRGLGYTF
TGTGCCTGGACTCCGAGGGGGCTCGGCTACACCTTC
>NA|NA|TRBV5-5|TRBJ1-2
CASRLDSLGGYTF
TGTGCCAGCAGGCTGGACAGTTTAGGTGGCTACACCTTC
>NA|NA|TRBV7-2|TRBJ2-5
CASSVGWETQYF
TGTGCCAGCTCCGTGGGCTGGGAGACCCAGTACTTC
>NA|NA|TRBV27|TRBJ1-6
CASSLSPGQLSYNSPLHF
TGTGCCAGCAGTTTATCTCCAGGCCAACTCTCCTATAATTCACCCCTCCACTTT
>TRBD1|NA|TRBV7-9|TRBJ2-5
CASSPRTGTYQETQYF
TGTGCCAGCAGCCCTAGGACAGGGACGTACCAAGAGACCCAGTACTTC
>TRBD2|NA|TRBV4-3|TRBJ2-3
CASSQEAGGTDTQYF
TGCGCCAGCAGCCAAGAGGCGGGAGGAACAGATACGCAGTATTTT
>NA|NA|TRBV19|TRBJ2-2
CRPGNANTGELFF
TGTCGTCCAGGGAACGCGAACACCGGGGAGCTGTTTTTT
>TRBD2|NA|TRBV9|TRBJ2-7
CASSVGSEREGYEQYF
TGTGCCAGCAGCGTAGGTTCCGAGCGGGAGGGCTACGAGCAGTACTTC
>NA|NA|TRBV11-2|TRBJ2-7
CASSLGAVSEQYF
TGTGCCAGCAGCTTAGGTGCGGTTTCCGAGCAGTACTTC
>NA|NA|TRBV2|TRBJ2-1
CASSPRLDYNEQFF
TGTGCCAGCAGTCCCCGACTAGACTACAATGAGCAGTTCTTC
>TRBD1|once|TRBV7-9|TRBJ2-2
CASSHLRRQGSPGELFF
TGTGCCAGCAGCCACCTTAGAAGACAGGGTTCGCCCGGGGAGCTGTTTTTT
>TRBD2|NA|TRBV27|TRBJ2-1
CASSLNLAGPPFEEQFF
TGTGCCAGCAGTCTCAACCTAGCGGGGCCGCCCTTCGAGGAGCAGTTCTTC
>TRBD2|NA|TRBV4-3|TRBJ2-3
CASSQAGGRTDTQYF
TGCGCCAGCAGCCAAGCGGGAGGGCGTACAGATACGCAGTATTTT
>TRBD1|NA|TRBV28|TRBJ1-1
CASSLDRGREFGGNTEAFF
TGTGCCAGCAGTCTGGACAGGGGGCGGGAGTTTGGGGGGAACACTGAAGCTTTCTTT
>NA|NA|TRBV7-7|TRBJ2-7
CASSPSGHTYEQYF
TGTGCTAGCAGCCCTAGTGGCCATACCTACGAGCAGTACTTC
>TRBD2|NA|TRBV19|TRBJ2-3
CASSLVGTSGRLTDTQYF
TGTGCCAGTTCCCTAGTGGGGACTAGCGGGAGGCTAACAGATACGCAGTATTTT
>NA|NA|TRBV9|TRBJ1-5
CASSVEPGGNQPQHF
TGTGCCAGCAGCGTAGAGCCAGGGGGCAATCAGCCCCAGCATTTT
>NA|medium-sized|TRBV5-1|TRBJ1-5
CASSLSGGGNQPQHF
TGCGCCAGCAGCTTGTCAGGAGGGGGCAATCAGCCCCAGCATTTT
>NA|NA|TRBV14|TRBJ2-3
CASSQGVFLPTDTQYF
TGTGCCAGCAGCCAAGGAGTATTTCTCCCCACAGATACGCAGTATTTT
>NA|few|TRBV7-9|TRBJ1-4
CASSLVQAYAAF
TGTGCCAGCAGCTTAGTCCAGGCCTACGCTGCTTTT
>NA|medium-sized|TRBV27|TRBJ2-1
CASSLSTLSHEQFF
TGTGCCAGCAGTTTATCGACTCTGTCACATGAGCAGTTCTTC
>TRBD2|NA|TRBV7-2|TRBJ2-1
CASHRGGNSYNEQFF
TGTGCCAGCCACCGCGGGGGAAACTCCTACAATGAGCAGTTCTTC
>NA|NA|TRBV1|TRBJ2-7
CTSSQDGGAAIELGEQYF
TGCACCAGCAGCCAAGACGGTGGGGCGGCGATTGAGCTAGGGGAGCAGTACTTC
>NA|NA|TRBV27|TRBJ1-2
CASSLGAAHYGYTF
TGTGCCAGCAGTTTAGGAGCGGCTCACTATGGCTACACCTTC
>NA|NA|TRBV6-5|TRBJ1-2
CASSPGAGYTF
TGTGCCAGCAGCCCCGGAGCTGGCTACACCTTC
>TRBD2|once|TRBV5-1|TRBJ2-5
CASSLLTSGSMGETQYF
TGCGCCAGCAGCTTGTTGACTAGCGGGAGTATGGGCGAGACCCAGTACTTC
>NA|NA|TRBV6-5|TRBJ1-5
CASSYGYGANPQHF
TGTGCCAGCAGTTACGGGTACGGAGCAAATCCCCAGCATTTT
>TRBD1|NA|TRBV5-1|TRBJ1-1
CASSLDRGTEAFF
TGCGCCAGCAGCTTAGACAGGGGCACTGAAGCTTTCTTT
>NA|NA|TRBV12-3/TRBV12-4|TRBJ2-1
CASSPVRGEQFF
TGTGCCAGCAGCCCCGTGCGGGGTGAGCAGTTCTTC
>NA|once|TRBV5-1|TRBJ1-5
CASSSSGVGQPQHF
TGCGCCAGCAGTTCCTCAGGGGTTGGCCAGCCCCAGCATTTT
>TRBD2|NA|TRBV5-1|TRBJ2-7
CASSLGPGGEEYF
TGCGCCAGCAGCTTAGGGCCCGGGGGGGAAGAGTACTTC
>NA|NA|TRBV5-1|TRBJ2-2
CASSFYAGAGELFF
TGCGCCAGCAGCTTTTACGCCGGGGCCGGGGAGCTGTTTTTT
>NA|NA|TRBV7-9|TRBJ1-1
CASSLAYRRNTEAFF
TGTGCCAGCAGCCTAGCATATCGTCGGAACACTGAAGCTTTCTTT
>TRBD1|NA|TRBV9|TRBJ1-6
CASSSRTGYNSPLHF
TGTGCCAGCAGCTCTCGGACAGGGTATAATTCACCCCTCCACTTT
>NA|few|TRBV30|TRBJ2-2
CACPRTVNTGELFF
TGTGCCTGCCCACGGACAGTAAACACCGGGGAGCTGTTTTTT
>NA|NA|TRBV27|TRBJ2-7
CASSPSVTYEQYF
TGTGCCAGCAGCCCTAGCGTAACGTACGAGCAGTACTTC
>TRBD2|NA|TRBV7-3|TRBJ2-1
CASSTPGLGHNEQFF
TGTGCCAGCAGCACTCCGGGACTAGGGCACAATGAGCAGTTCTTC
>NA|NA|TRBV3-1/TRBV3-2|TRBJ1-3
CASGPQSSGNTIYF
TGTGCCAGCGGCCCTCAGTCGTCGGGAAACACCATATATTTT
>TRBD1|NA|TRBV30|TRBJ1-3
CAWGGTGGYGGNTIYF
TGTGCCTGGGGGGGGACAGGCGGATATGGTGGAAACACCATATATTTT
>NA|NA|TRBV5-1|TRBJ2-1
CASSLAPAQYNEQFF
TGCGCCAGCAGCTTGGCCCCCGCACAGTACAATGAGCAGTTCTTC
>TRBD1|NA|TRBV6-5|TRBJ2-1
CASSSLQGLNEQFF
TGTGCCAGCAGTTCCCTACAGGGGCTGAATGAGCAGTTCTTC